This is a list of T cell receptor beta chains from one sample in a study of blood T cell repertoires in COVID-19. Using immunoSEQ multiplex PCR, the repertoire was profiled, and TCRdb retains in-frame clones only, with some absent. Among 75,000 to 90,000 clones, roughly 78% were seen once, and the ten largest hold more than 35%. The source material was peripheral blood. The receptors shown here come from a man aged 55 to 69 with COVID-19, enrolled during active disease. Each CDR3 is given with its conserved first and last residue. The D gene is left open where the match is weak. Clone size appears in some rows only: once, few, many, or a class for an expanded clone.

D gene: .
V gene: TRBV11-2
J gene: TRBJ2-6
clone size: .
CDR3 DNA: TGTGCCAGCAGTCTAGGTACAGGCGGGGCCAACGTCCTGACTTTC
CDR3 protein: CASSLGTGGANVLTF

D gene: .
V gene: TRBV5-4
J gene: TRBJ2-1
clone size: .
CDR3 DNA: TGTGCCAGCAGCTTGGCTAATACCCCCAACCATGAGCAGTTCTTC
CDR3 protein: CASSLANTPNHEQFF

D gene: .
V gene: TRBV30
J gene: TRBJ1-3
clone size: .
CDR3 DNA: TGTGCCTGGAGTGTATCAGGCAGGGCTGGAAACACCATATATTTT
CDR3 protein: CAWSVSGRAGNTIYF

D gene: .
V gene: TRBV7-9
J gene: TRBJ2-7
clone size: once
CDR3 DNA: TGTGCCAGCAGCCCTGGACACCGCGCCTACGAGCAGTACTTC
CDR3 protein: CASSPGHRAYEQYF

D gene: .
V gene: TRBV6-2/TRBV6-3
J gene: TRBJ2-1
clone size: .
CDR3 DNA: TGTGCCAGCAGTACATATCCACGGGACTCGCCGTACAATGAGCAGTTCTTC
CDR3 protein: CASSTYPRDSPYNEQFF

D gene: TRBD1
V gene: TRBV7-2
J gene: TRBJ2-5
clone size: .
CDR3 DNA: TGTGCCAGCAGCCCGCAACAGGGGGCGGGGGAGACCCAGTACTTC
CDR3 protein: CASSPQQGAGETQYF

D gene: TRBD1
V gene: TRBV2
J gene: TRBJ2-3
clone size: .
CDR3 DNA: TGTGCCAGCAGTGGGACAGGGAGACGCACAGATACGCAGTATTTT
CDR3 protein: CASSGTGRRTDTQYF

D gene: .
V gene: TRBV5-5
J gene: TRBJ1-1
clone size: once
CDR3 DNA: TGTGCCAGCAGCCCTAGATCTTGGGTGTTCTTACTCGGGGAAACTGAAGCTTTCTTT
CDR3 protein: CASSPRSWVFLLGETEAFF

D gene: .
V gene: TRBV6-1
J gene: TRBJ2-1
clone size: .
CDR3 DNA: TGTGCCAGCAGTGAAAACGTACTCTCCTACAATGAGCAGTTCTTC
CDR3 protein: CASSENVLSYNEQFF

D gene: TRBD2
V gene: TRBV7-2
J gene: TRBJ2-1
clone size: .
CDR3 DNA: TGTGCCAGCAGCCATAGGGAGGGGCGCGACAATGAGCAGTTCTTC
CDR3 protein: CASSHREGRDNEQFF

D gene: .
V gene: TRBV19
J gene: TRBJ2-2
clone size: .
CDR3 DNA: TGTGCCAGTAGTATAGATCCGCGGGGAGACAACACCGGGGAGCTGTTTTTT
CDR3 protein: CASSIDPRGDNTGELFF

D gene: .
V gene: TRBV9
J gene: TRBJ1-1
clone size: .
CDR3 DNA: TGTGCCAGCAGCGTAGTAGGAAGGGGGACGAACACTGAAGCTTTCTTT
CDR3 protein: CASSVVGRGTNTEAFF

D gene: .
V gene: TRBV7-9
J gene: TRBJ2-7
clone size: .
CDR3 DNA: TGTGCCAGCACCGTTACGAGGACGGGATCCTACGAGCAGTACTTC
CDR3 protein: CASTVTRTGSYEQYF

D gene: TRBD1
V gene: TRBV5-6
J gene: TRBJ1-1
clone size: .
CDR3 DNA: TGTGCCAGCAGCTCCTCGGACAGGGGTCGGAACACTGAAGCTTTCTTT
CDR3 protein: CASSSSDRGRNTEAFF

D gene: TRBD1
V gene: TRBV6-5
J gene: TRBJ2-1
clone size: .
CDR3 DNA: TGTGCCAGCAGTACGGACAGGCGAGCCTACAATGAGCAGTTCTTC
CDR3 protein: CASSTDRRAYNEQFF

D gene: TRBD1
V gene: TRBV25-1
J gene: TRBJ1-1
clone size: .
CDR3 DNA: TGTGCCAGCAGGGGACAGGGAGGTGAAGCTTTCTTT
CDR3 protein: CASRGQGGEAFF

D gene: TRBD1
V gene: TRBV7-3
J gene: TRBJ1-1
clone size: .
CDR3 DNA: TGTGCCAGCAGCTCCACAGGGGGTAACACTGAAGCTTTCTTT
CDR3 protein: CASSSTGGNTEAFF

D gene: .
V gene: TRBV25-1
J gene: TRBJ1-2
clone size: .
CDR3 DNA: TGTGCCAGCAGTCACGGGACTTATGGCTACACCTTC
CDR3 protein: CASSHGTYGYTF

D gene: TRBD2
V gene: TRBV4-1
J gene: TRBJ2-3
clone size: .
CDR3 DNA: TGCGCCAGCAGCCGCCTGGGAGGAGCGGGGGGCGAAGATACGCAGTATTTT
CDR3 protein: CASSRLGGAGGEDTQYF

D gene: .
V gene: TRBV3-1/TRBV3-2
J gene: TRBJ1-5
clone size: few
CDR3 DNA: TGTGCCAGCAGCCAAGGAGGATATCAGCCCCAGCATTTT
CDR3 protein: CASSQGGYQPQHF

D gene: .
V gene: TRBV19
J gene: TRBJ2-2
clone size: .
CDR3 DNA: TGTGCCAGTAGTAGTACGGGGGACACCGGGGAGCTGTTTTTT
CDR3 protein: CASSSTGDTGELFF

D gene: TRBD1
V gene: TRBV12-3/TRBV12-4
J gene: TRBJ2-2
clone size: .
CDR3 DNA: TGTGCCACTCGCGGACAGGACACCGGGGAGCTGTTTTTT
CDR3 protein: CATRGQDTGELFF

D gene: TRBD2
V gene: TRBV11-2
J gene: TRBJ2-1
clone size: .
CDR3 DNA: TGTGCCAGCAGCTTAGAAAGGCTAGCGGGGGAGCAGTTCTTC
CDR3 protein: CASSLERLAGEQFF

D gene: .
V gene: TRBV4-1
J gene: TRBJ2-7
clone size: .
CDR3 DNA: TGCGCCAGCAGCCAAGCTACTAGTTTACGATCCTACGAGCAGTACTTC
CDR3 protein: CASSQATSLRSYEQYF

D gene: .
V gene: TRBV2
J gene: TRBJ1-2
clone size: .
CDR3 DNA: TGTGCCAGCAGGGCGACAGGACCTGGAGAGAGAGGCTACACCTTC
CDR3 protein: CASRATGPGERGYTF

D gene: .
V gene: TRBV7-2
J gene: TRBJ2-5
clone size: few
CDR3 DNA: TGTGCCAGCAGCTTAGCGTTGAGTCGGGGGTGGGAGACCCAGTACTTC
CDR3 protein: CASSLALSRGWETQYF

D gene: TRBD2
V gene: TRBV3-1/TRBV3-2
J gene: TRBJ2-1
clone size: .
CDR3 DNA: TGTGCCAGCAGCCTTAGCGGGGCAAATGAGCAGTTCTTC
CDR3 protein: CASSLSGANEQFF

D gene: TRBD2
V gene: TRBV9
J gene: TRBJ2-5
clone size: .
CDR3 DNA: TGTGCCAAGATAGATAGCGGGGCCCCCAGGACCCAGTACTTC
CDR3 protein: CAKIDSGAPRTQYF

D gene: .
V gene: TRBV6-5
J gene: TRBJ2-5
clone size: .
CDR3 DNA: TGTGCCAGCAGTTACTCCGGGAAAGAGACCCAGTACTTC
CDR3 protein: CASSYSGKETQYF

D gene: .
V gene: TRBV11-3
J gene: TRBJ2-1
clone size: .
CDR3 DNA: TGTGCCAGCAGCATTGAGGCGGAGCAGTTCTTC
CDR3 protein: CASSIEAEQFF

D gene: TRBD1
V gene: TRBV7-3
J gene: TRBJ2-1
clone size: .
CDR3 DNA: TGTGCCAGCAGCCAAAACAGGGGATCCTACAATGAGCAGTTCTTC
CDR3 protein: CASSQNRGSYNEQFF

D gene: .
V gene: TRBV10-3
J gene: TRBJ1-1
clone size: .
CDR3 DNA: TGTGCCATCAGTGAGACTCCGAACACTGAAGCTTTCTTT
CDR3 protein: CAISETPNTEAFF

D gene: TRBD2
V gene: TRBV13
J gene: TRBJ2-1
clone size: .
CDR3 DNA: TGTGCCAGCCTGGCGGGAGCGGCAAGTGAGCAGTTCTTC
CDR3 protein: CASLAGAASEQFF

D gene: TRBD2
V gene: TRBV6-2/TRBV6-3
J gene: TRBJ2-2
clone size: .
CDR3 DNA: TGTGCCAGCAGTGTAACTAGCGGGAGAGAGTTTGACGCCGGGGAGCTGTTTTTT
CDR3 protein: CASSVTSGREFDAGELFF

D gene: .
V gene: TRBV27
J gene: TRBJ1-2
clone size: .
CDR3 DNA: TGTGCCAGCAGTTCATCGACATTGCTTGGATCGGGCTACACCTTC
CDR3 protein: CASSSSTLLGSGYTF

D gene: TRBD1
V gene: TRBV6-5
J gene: TRBJ1-1
clone size: .
CDR3 DNA: TGTGCCAGCAGTTACTCGGACAGGGCCACTGAAGCTTTCTTT
CDR3 protein: CASSYSDRATEAFF

D gene: .
V gene: TRBV7-2
J gene: TRBJ2-5
clone size: .
CDR3 DNA: TGTGCCAGCAGCTCGACGACTAGAAGCGAGACCCAGTACTTC
CDR3 protein: CASSSTTRSETQYF

D gene: TRBD1
V gene: TRBV5-4
J gene: TRBJ1-5
clone size: once
CDR3 DNA: TGTGCCAGCTGCCGCGGAGGACAGGGCAGTATTCAGCCCCAGCATTTT
CDR3 protein: CASCRGGQGSIQPQHF

D gene: TRBD1
V gene: TRBV19
J gene: TRBJ2-6
clone size: .
CDR3 DNA: TGTGCCAGTAGACCCGTACAGGGGGGCTCTGGGGCCAACGTCCTGACTTTC
CDR3 protein: CASRPVQGGSGANVLTF

D gene: .
V gene: TRBV11-2
J gene: TRBJ1-5
clone size: .
CDR3 DNA: TGTGCCAGCAGCGAAGGGGCCAGGGGTGGTAATCAGCCCCAGCATTTT
CDR3 protein: CASSEGARGGNQPQHF

D gene: .
V gene: TRBV19
J gene: TRBJ2-1
clone size: .
CDR3 DNA: TGTGCCAGTAGGGAAAGGGGGCTAGCGGGTAGGGAGCAGTTCTTC
CDR3 protein: CASRERGLAGREQFF

D gene: TRBD1
V gene: TRBV5-5
J gene: TRBJ2-7
clone size: .
CDR3 DNA: TGTGCCAGCAGCTTGGACAGGGGCACCTACGAGCAGTACTTC
CDR3 protein: CASSLDRGTYEQYF

D gene: .
V gene: TRBV10-3
J gene: TRBJ1-5
clone size: .
CDR3 DNA: TGTGCCATCAGTGAGTTCGGGGAGCCCCAGCATTTT
CDR3 protein: CAISEFGEPQHF

D gene: TRBD1
V gene: TRBV5-1
J gene: TRBJ2-3
clone size: .
CDR3 DNA: TGCGCCAGCAGCCGCCGGGACAGGGGGCCGGCAGATACGCAGTATTTT
CDR3 protein: CASSRRDRGPADTQYF

D gene: TRBD1
V gene: TRBV5-1
J gene: TRBJ2-7
clone size: .
CDR3 DNA: TGCGCCAGCAGCTACACAACGACAGGGGACTACGAGCAGTACTTC
CDR3 protein: CASSYTTTGDYEQYF

D gene: TRBD2
V gene: TRBV9
J gene: TRBJ2-1
clone size: .
CDR3 DNA: TGTGCCAGCAGCGTAAGTGCGGGAGGCTACAATGAGCAGTTCTTC
CDR3 protein: CASSVSAGGYNEQFF

D gene: .
V gene: TRBV5-1
J gene: TRBJ2-3
clone size: .
CDR3 DNA: TGCGCCAGCAGCTTACGCCCAGGGAGGGATACGCAGTATTTT
CDR3 protein: CASSLRPGRDTQYF

D gene: TRBD2
V gene: TRBV14
J gene: TRBJ2-5
clone size: .
CDR3 DNA: TGTGCCAGCAGCCTGTACTACAGCGGGGGGGCCCGAGAGACCCAGTACTTC
CDR3 protein: CASSLYYSGGARETQYF

D gene: .
V gene: TRBV11-2
J gene: TRBJ1-3
clone size: .
CDR3 DNA: TGTGCCAGCAGCTTAAGCGACAGCCAAGGTGACACCATATATTTT
CDR3 protein: CASSLSDSQGDTIYF

D gene: .
V gene: TRBV6-5
J gene: TRBJ1-2
clone size: .
CDR3 DNA: TGTGCCAGCAGCGTGGACGGGGATTCAAGGGGCTACACCTTC
CDR3 protein: CASSVDGDSRGYTF

D gene: TRBD1
V gene: TRBV19
J gene: TRBJ2-6
clone size: .
CDR3 DNA: TGTGCCAGTAGTATAGATCTATTGCGGGACAGGGGTGGAGCTGGGGCCAACGTCCTGACTTTC
CDR3 protein: CASSIDLLRDRGGAGANVLTF

D gene: TRBD1
V gene: TRBV19
J gene: TRBJ2-2
clone size: .
CDR3 DNA: TGTGCCAGTAGTACCACAGGGGTTCAAGCGCAGGCCGGGGAGCTGTTTTTT
CDR3 protein: CASSTTGVQAQAGELFF

D gene: .
V gene: TRBV30
J gene: TRBJ1-2
clone size: .
CDR3 DNA: TGTGCCTGGACTGGACTCTCGCGGAACTATGGCTACACCTTC
CDR3 protein: CAWTGLSRNYGYTF

D gene: TRBD1
V gene: TRBV29-1
J gene: TRBJ2-5
clone size: once
CDR3 DNA: TGCAGCGTTGCTCGACAGGGGGCTGAGACCCAGTACTTC
CDR3 protein: CSVARQGAETQYF

D gene: .
V gene: TRBV30
J gene: TRBJ2-7
clone size: .
CDR3 DNA: TGTGCCTGGAGTCGGGAAGGGTACGAGCAGTACTTC
CDR3 protein: CAWSREGYEQYF

D gene: TRBD2
V gene: TRBV9
J gene: TRBJ2-5
clone size: few
CDR3 DNA: TGTGCCAGCAGCGTAGTAGCTAGCGGCCAAGAGACCCAGTACTTC
CDR3 protein: CASSVVASGQETQYF

D gene: TRBD2
V gene: TRBV5-6
J gene: TRBJ2-1
clone size: .
CDR3 DNA: TGTGCCAGCAGCACGCTCCGACTAGCGGGGGGAAATGAGCAGTTCTTC
CDR3 protein: CASSTLRLAGGNEQFF

D gene: .
V gene: TRBV24-1
J gene: TRBJ2-5
clone size: once
CDR3 DNA: TGTGCCACCAGTGATGCCCAGGGCCGTCAAGAGACCCAGTACTTC
CDR3 protein: CATSDAQGRQETQYF

D gene: .
V gene: TRBV5-1
J gene: TRBJ1-1
clone size: .
CDR3 DNA: TGCGCCAGCAGATTTACGACAGGGAACACTGAAGCTTTCTTT
CDR3 protein: CASRFTTGNTEAFF